The T cell receptor beta chain described here comes from a study of cytomegalovirus exposure and HLA in healthy donors. Study results and limitations: Most TCR sequences were uncommon, yet certain public TCRs appeared in many donors. First-cohort TCR clusters were later found to tend to co-occur in the approximately 110 validation repertoires. The CMV antigen specificity of a few CMV-associated chains was confirmed through in vitro analysis.

Comments on this clone: The target antigen is unknown.

This CDR3 comprises 15 residues. J lost 3 bases, V lost 3 bases, and 4 bases had no gene match. Per germline, CDR1 SGHRS and CDR2 YFSETQ. Using immunoSEQ multiplex PCR, the repertoire was profiled, and TCRdb retains in-frame clones only, with some absent. The sample lists about 310,000 clones, 88% occurring once. The rearrangement uses TRBV5-1 and TRBJ1-1; 11 positions agree with TRBD1. This clonotype was obtained from a young man in good health and CMV-seronegative. The source material was PBMCs. Written as DNA, the CDR3 is TGCGCCAGCAGCTCGGGGACAGGGGGGTACACTGAAGCTTTCTTT. Protein: CASSSGTGGYTEAFF.